This T cell receptor (beta chain) was observed in a study of tumour-infiltrating T cells in Burkitt lymphoma (dated by TCRdb to 2020 to 2021). Describing the broader study: All epidemiological subtypes of Burkitt lymphoma were represented among the 65 to 90 patients who made up the cohort. When TCR repertoire data were correlated with clinical outcome, productive clonality turned out to predict both overall and progression-free survival, independent of established prognosticators, age at diagnosis among them. Broad study findings and their caveats: Several public clonotypes shared across numerous Burkitt lymphoma patients were found, and shared tumour neoantigen selection absent from diffuse large B-cell lymphoma was thereby suggested.

Library prep was done by the immunoSEQ multiplex PCR assay. TCRdb took over this immuneACCESS table, retaining in-frame rearrangements with V and J assigned. Such tables are incomplete; in checked studies, under half of the missing clones stem from an unresolved V gene, and the remainder is unexplained. The sample contains about 1,300 clones, about 85% of them found a single time. The ten largest clones add up to approximately 4.2% of the sample. Comments on this clone: The target of this receptor is not known. Base qualities are missing; no much larger clone stands one base away.

The germline V gene gives CDR1 as MNHEY and CDR2 as SVGAGI. Counted from cysteine to phenylalanine, this CDR3 has 13 amino acids. Only the CDR3 region is kept as DNA, spanning 39 bases read in frame from base 1. V gives up 2 bases and J gives up 4 bases, and the segment between their germline ends measures 8 bases. Sequenced sample: tumor tissue. In this chain, TRBV6-5 is recombined with TRBJ1-1; the D gene remains uncertain. The clonotype originates from a human donor with Burkitt lymphoma. The CDR3: CASSYGYSTEAFF. The base sequence is TGTGCCAGCAGTTACGGGTATAGCACTGAAGCTTTCTTT.